Listed here are 5 T cell receptor beta chains from one sample, sequenced in a study of CDR3 diversity in severe acne. TCRdb reprocessed the PCR reads with MiXCR, giving one entry per CDR3 protein. The data hold approximately 84,000 distinct CDR3 sequences, with under 65% observed a single time. The specimen sequenced was blood. These receptors were collected from a male donor in good health, without acne.

The chain couples TRBV20-1 to TRBJ1-1; 7 bases line up with TRBD1. The CDR3 is 14 amino acids. Trimming took 3 bases from V and 3 from J; bases not matched to a gene: 7. Per germline, CDR1 DFQATT and CDR2 SNEGSKA (reference sequence). The CDR3 DNA follows: TGCAGTGCTAGCGCAGGGGGATCGGACACTGAAGCTTTCTTT. The encoded protein is CSASAGGSDTEAFF.

The rearrangement joins TRBV24-1 to TRBJ1-6; TRBD1 is a possible D gene (5 bases). Trimming took 8 bases from V and 14 from J, leaving 15 bases between them. CDR3 length equals 12 residues. Germline V gives CDR1 KGHDR, CDR2 SFDVKD. As DNA, the CDR3 is TGTGCCACCACTAAATGTCTAGGGGCCCTCCACTTT. Protein product: CATTKCLGALHF.

The chain recombines TRBV11-2 with TRBJ1-3, with D unresolved. With 3 bases removed from V and 0 bases from J, the gap between germline ends came to 9 bases. Germline V CDR1 and CDR2: SGHAT, FQNNGV. The CDR3 has 15 residues. For the CDR3, the DNA is TGTGCCAGCAGCTTGGAGGTTTTCTCTGGAAACACCATATATTTT. Translation gives CASSLEVFSGNTIYF.

This clonotype was recorded a few times. The J gene is TRBJ1-6, the V gene TRBV5-1; 7 bases match TRBD1. CDR1 and CDR2 from the germline V gene are SGHRS and YFSETQ. The CDR3 totals 14 residues. Trimming took 4 bases from V and 8 from J; bases not matched to a gene: 6. The CDR3 bases are TGCGCCAGCAGCGAACCGACAGGGCATTCACCCCTCCACTTT. Protein: CASSEPTGHSPLHF.

Note on this clonotype: The junction and the germline gene differ at one end; a read error may be behind it. This rearrangement joins TRBV20-1 to TRBJ2-3, with 10 bases that match TRBD2. The CDR3 totals 15 residues. The V gene's germline CDR1 is DFQATT and CDR2 SNEGSKA (reference sequence). The CDR3 DNA sequence: TGCAGTGCTGGAGAAGCGGGGGGGCCCGGGGATACGCAGTATTTT. Its translation is CSAGEAGGPGDTQYF.